These T cell receptor beta chains were read from a single sample in a study of cytomegalovirus exposure and HLA in healthy donors. TCRdb's table, derived via immunoSEQ multiplex PCR, lists solely in-frame clones and lacks some. The table lists 150,000 or so clones, about 88% of them singletons. Sequencing was done on a sample of PBMCs. All receptors come from a woman between 18 and 30 years old in good health and CMV-seropositive. CDR3s include the opening cysteine and the closing phenylalanine or tryptophan. The D gene is left open where the match is weak. Clone size is stated in some rows and not others, as once, few, many or a class when expanded.

cdr3_length j_call d_call clone_size v_call cdr3_aa cdr3_nt
14 TRBJ1-2 . . TRBV27 CASSLRGGRGGYTF TGTGCCAGCAGTTTAAGGGGGGGACGGGGAGGCTACACCTTC
15 TRBJ1-2 TRBD1 . TRBV28 CASIKVGDRVAGYTF TGTGCCAGCATAAAAGTTGGGGACAGGGTCGCTGGCTACACCTTC
17 TRBJ2-7 TRBD1 . TRBV5-5 CASSFALGTGDSYEQYF TGTGCCAGCAGCTTCGCCCTCGGGACAGGGGACTCCTACGAGCAGTACTTC
16 TRBJ2-1 TRBD1 . TRBV28 CASKHTRDRAYNEQFF TGTGCCAGCAAACATACTCGGGACAGGGCTTACAATGAGCAGTTCTTC
14 TRBJ1-1 . once TRBV29-1 CSVGGGTLNTEAFF TGCAGCGTTGGGGGGGGTACCTTGAACACTGAAGCTTTCTTT
13 TRBJ2-3 . . TRBV5-1 CASSDTRTDTQYF TGCGCCAGCAGCGACACTCGCACAGATACGCAGTATTTT
14 TRBJ2-7 . . TRBV9 CASSVGLGTYEQYF TGTGCCAGCAGCGTTGGACTGGGGACCTACGAGCAGTACTTC
13 TRBJ2-7 . . TRBV19 CASGSGSSYEQYF TGTGCCAGTGGAAGCGGTAGCTCCTACGAGCAGTACTTC
15 TRBJ2-1 . . TRBV5-4 CASSLGVGAYNEQFF TGTGCCAGCAGCTTGGGAGTCGGTGCCTACAATGAGCAGTTCTTC
14 TRBJ2-7 . . TRBV7-9 CASSHRAGLYEQYF TGTGCCAGCAGCCACCGAGCGGGTCTCTACGAGCAGTACTTC
17 TRBJ2-1 . . TRBV7-8 CASSTRDRYSRENEQFF TGTGCCAGCAGCACCCGGGACAGATATTCCCGGGAGAATGAGCAGTTCTTC
15 TRBJ2-7 TRBD1 . TRBV19 CASSAGTGAVYEQYF TGTGCCAGTAGTGCGGGGACAGGGGCCGTCTACGAGCAGTACTTC
15 TRBJ2-7 TRBD1 . TRBV18 CASSPQTGPPGEQYF TGTGCCAGCTCACCGCAGACAGGGCCACCTGGGGAGCAGTACTTC
15 TRBJ1-6 TRBD1 . TRBV14 CASSRQGAWNSPLHF TGTGCCAGCAGCCGCCAGGGGGCATGGAATTCACCCCTCCACTTT
13 TRBJ1-1 . . TRBV5-4 CASSFSVDTEAFF TGTGCCAGCAGCTTCTCGGTCGACACTGAAGCTTTCTTT
16 TRBJ2-1 TRBD2 once TRBV6-4 CASRRDASGGADEQFF TGTGCCAGCAGGAGGGATGCTAGCGGGGGGGCGGATGAGCAGTTCTTC
13 TRBJ1-2 . . TRBV18 CASSPLEQDASTF TGTGCCAGCTCACCACTAGAACAGGATGCGTCCACCTTC
15 TRBJ2-3 TRBD2 . TRBV2 CASSVIAGYTDTQYF TGTGCCAGCAGTGTAATAGCGGGGTACACAGATACGCAGTATTTT
15 TRBJ2-7 TRBD2 . TRBV2 CASSVAGLEYYEQYF TGTGCCAGCAGTGTTGCTGGACTAGAGTACTACGAGCAGTACTTC
14 TRBJ1-5 . . TRBV7-9 CASSSMMSNQPQHF TGTGCCAGCAGCTCTATGATGAGCAATCAGCCCCAGCATTTT
15 TRBJ2-7 . few TRBV6-5 CASSYGGRYSYEQYF TGTGCCAGCAGTTATGGAGGCAGGTACTCCTACGAGCAGTACTTC
15 TRBJ1-6 . few TRBV27 CASSLFGTVDSPLHF TGTGCCAGCAGTCTATTTGGGACTGTCGATTCACCCCTCCACTTT
13 TRBJ2-3 . . TRBV25-1 CASSPPERDTQYF TGTGCCAGCAGTCCACCCGAACGGGATACGCAGTATTTT
19 TRBJ2-3 TRBD2 once TRBV13 CASSSGLADYFTSTDTQYF TGTGCCAGCAGCTCGGGACTAGCGGATTATTTTACTAGCACAGATACGCAGTATTTT
17 TRBJ1-1 . . TRBV4-1 CASSLGGGLGVNTEAFF TGCGCCAGCAGCCTGGGCGGGGGTTTGGGGGTGAACACTGAAGCTTTCTTT
14 TRBJ1-4 . . TRBV5-1 CASSRGEVGEKLFF TGCGCCAGCAGCCGGGGGGAGGTGGGCGAAAAACTGTTTTTT
14 TRBJ2-3 . . TRBV5-6 CASSWGVSTDTQYF TGTGCCAGCAGCTGGGGGGTAAGCACAGATACGCAGTATTTT
14 TRBJ2-7 . . TRBV27 CASSPSGGSYEQYF TGTGCCAGCAGTCCTTCTGGGGGCAGCTACGAGCAGTACTTC
19 TRBJ1-2 TRBD1 once TRBV4-1 CASSQEGDRGPFFNYGYTF TGCGCCAGCAGCCAAGAGGGGGACAGGGGGCCATTCTTTAACTATGGCTACACCTTC
14 TRBJ1-1 . . TRBV5-1 CASSWQGMNTEAFF TGCGCCAGCAGCTGGCAGGGGATGAACACTGAAGCTTTCTTT
12 TRBJ2-7 . . TRBV7-9 CASSLLLHEQYF TGTGCCAGCAGCTTATTACTCCACGAGCAGTACTTC
15 TRBJ1-2 . few TRBV4-2 CASSQDTRGIYGYTF TGTGCCAGCAGCCAAGATACACGGGGGATCTATGGCTACACCTTC
15 TRBJ2-7 . . TRBV21-1 CASSKAPEGGLEQYF TGTGCCAGCAGCAAAGCTCCAGAGGGAGGCCTAGAGCAGTACTTC
15 TRBJ1-1 . . TRBV10-1 CASSESTAGRSEAFF TGCGCCAGCAGTGAGTCGACGGCAGGAAGATCCGAAGCTTTCTTT
15 TRBJ1-2 . . TRBV6-5 CASSFTRSNNYGYTF TGTGCCAGCAGTTTCACTCGGTCAAACAACTATGGCTACACCTTC
15 TRBJ1-1 TRBD1 . TRBV25-1 CASSARQGENTEAFF TGTGCCAGCAGTGCCCGACAGGGGGAAAACACTGAAGCTTTCTTT
12 TRBJ1-2 TRBD1 . TRBV6-5 CASSRDSHGYTF TGTGCCAGCAGCCGGGACAGTCATGGCTACACCTTC
14 TRBJ1-4 . . TRBV5-1 CASSLGQGSEKLFF TGCGCCAGCAGCTTGGGGCAGGGGAGTGAAAAACTGTTTTTT
15 TRBJ1-1 . . TRBV19 CASNSGGGMNTEAFF TGTGCCAGTAATAGTGGAGGCGGAATGAACACTGAAGCTTTCTTT
16 TRBJ1-1 . . TRBV27 CASIFKPGAMNTEAFF TGTGCCAGCATTTTTAAGCCTGGGGCTATGAACACTGAAGCTTTCTTT
13 TRBJ2-7 . . TRBV6-5 CASSIPYSYEQYF TGTGCCAGCAGTATCCCTTACAGCTACGAGCAGTACTTC